One and the same sample provided the 25 T cell receptor beta chains below, sequenced in a study of blood T cell repertoires in COVID-19. TCRdb's table, derived via immunoSEQ multiplex PCR, lists solely in-frame clones and lacks some. Among 200,000 to 250,000 clones listed, roughly 88% were seen once. Sequenced input: PBMCs or T cells enriched from blood (not recorded which). Every receptor here comes from a woman aged 30 to 39 who had been exposed to COVID-19.

The chain recombines TRBV5-4 with TRBJ2-5, with TRBD2 matching 11 bases. CDR3 size: 14 residues. Trimming took 4 bases from V and 6 from J; bases not matched to a gene: 5. CDR1 and CDR2 (germline): SGHNT, YYREEE (reference sequence). The CDR3 sequence: CASSPLAGGQTQYF. The CDR3 DNA follows: TGTGCCAGCAGCCCCTTAGCGGGAGGGCAGACCCAGTACTTC. The full variable domain, rest sourced from reference TRBV5-4 and TRBJ2-5, is ETGVTQSPTHLIKTRGQQVTLRCSSQSGHNTVSWYQQALGQGPQFIFQYYREEENGRGNFPPRFSGLQFPNYSSELNVNALELDDSALYLCASSPLAGGQTQYFGPGTRLLVL.

V usage is TRBV4-1 and J usage is TRBJ2-1; possible D gene TRBD1, 5 bases. V gave up 1 base and J gave up 1 base, with 5 bases separating them. CDR1 MGHRA and CDR2 YSYEKL come from the germline V gene. The CDR3 length is 14 residues. CDR3 bases: TGCGCCAGCAGCCAAGGACAGTCCTACAATGAGCAGTTCTTC. Protein sequence: CASSQGQSYNEQFF.

The CDR3: CASTGLAGGGETQYF. The CDR3 nucleotides are TGCGCCAGCACGGGACTAGCGGGAGGAGGGGAGACCCAGTACTTC. This chain uses TRBV5-1 with TRBJ2-5; TRBD2 agrees at 15 bases. The germline V gene encodes CDR1 SGHRS and CDR2 YFSETQ. The CDR3 contains 15 residues. Germline trimming cut 6 bases from V and 5 bases from J; bases unmatched to any gene: 5.

This clone has a single count. The V call is TRBV11-2, the J call TRBJ2-7; 8 bases match TRBD2. V shed 1 base and J 4 bases; nucleotides not matched to a gene: 12. The CDR3 length is 17 residues. Germline values: CDR1 SGHAT, CDR2 FQNNGV. The CDR3 sequence is CASSLGVGASGFYEQYF. Here the CDR3 DNA reads TGTGCCAGCAGCTTAGGAGTCGGGGCTAGCGGGTTTTACGAGCAGTACTTC. Full variable domain (remainder filled in from reference TRBV11-2 and TRBJ2-7): EAGVAQSPRYKIIEKRQSVAFWCNPISGHATLYWYQQILGQGPKLLIQFQNNGVVDDSQLPKDRFSAERLKGVDSTLKIQPAKLEDSAVYLCASSLGVGASGFYEQYFGPGTRLTVT.

V gene TRBV12-5 combines with J gene TRBJ1-1; no firm D call. The CDR3 spans 12 residues. Looked up from germline, CDR1 is LGHNT and CDR2 is FRNRAP. Trimming shortened V by 7 bases and J by 5 bases, and 11 bases separated the two germline ends. The CDR3 sequence: CASETSRTEAFF. CDR3 DNA: TGTGCTAGTGAGACTTCGCGGACTGAAGCTTTCTTT.

V gene TRBV12-3 or TRBV12-4 combines with J gene TRBJ1-6; TRBD1 matches at 9 bases. The CDR3 extends over 13 amino acids. V trimming: 6 bases; J trimming: 9 bases; junction bases outside the gene matches: 3. CDR3 sequence (DNA): TGTGCCAGCAGGGGGACAGGGATTTCACCCCTCCACTTT. It specifies CASRGTGISPLHF.

This chain uses TRBV5-5 with TRBJ1-3; no clear D. The ends were cut back, 1 base at V and 0 bases at J, with 11 bases in the middle. There are 16 residues in the CDR3. Germline CDR1 is SGHKS and CDR2 is YYEKEE (reference sequence). The CDR3 bases are TGTGCCAGCAGCTTGCTTGACTTGCTCTCTGGAAACACCATATATTTT. Translating gives CASSLLDLLSGNTIYF.

This chain links TRBV6-5 with TRBJ2-1, with 9 bases aligning to TRBD2. Looked up from germline, CDR1 is MNHEY and CDR2 is SVGAGI. The V segment lost 2 bases and the J segment 2 bases; nucleotides outside the gene matches: 4. The CDR3 covers 16 residues. Here the CDR3 DNA reads TGTGCCAGCAGTTACACGGCTAGCGGGACCTACAATGAGCAGTTCTTC. This sequence encodes CASSYTASGTYNEQFF.

The J gene is TRBJ2-1, the V gene TRBV4-1; the match to TRBD2 covers 10 bases. CDR3 size: 18 residues. Germline lookup yields CDR1 MGHRA and CDR2 YSYEKL. V lost 4 bases and J lost 6; bases outside the gene matches: 15. CDR3 sequence: CASSPGLARLRVGNEQFF. For the CDR3, the DNA is TGCGCCAGCAGCCCGGGACTAGCGCGGCTAAGGGTCGGCAATGAGCAGTTCTTC.

The J gene is TRBJ1-2, the V gene TRBV2; 8 bases are a match to TRBD1. From germline, CDR1 is SNHLY and CDR2 FYNNEI. The CDR3 spans 13 residues. V shed 6 bases, J shed 5 bases, and the junction held 5 bases outside the gene matches. CDR3 amino acids: CASSQGARYGYTF. In DNA, the CDR3 is TGTGCCAGCAGCCAGGGGGCAAGGTATGGCTACACCTTC.

This sequence joins TRBV29-1 and TRBJ1-2; D is unresolved. This CDR3 has 10 residues. CDR1 and CDR2 (germline): SQVTM, ANQGSEA. Trimming took 6 bases from V and 6 from J, leaving 8 bases between them. Here the CDR3 reads CSVLDDGYTF. In DNA, the CDR3 is TGCAGCGTACTTGATGATGGCTACACCTTC.

V and J are TRBV5-1 and TRBJ1-3; D unclear. Trimming took 1 base from V and 0 from J, leaving 14 bases between them. Germline loops: CDR1 SGHRS, CDR2 YFSETQ. The length of the CDR3 is 17 residues. CDR3 loop: CASSLYSDSISGNTIYF. DNA for the CDR3: TGCGCCAGCAGCTTGTACTCGGACTCTATCTCTGGAAACACCATATATTTT. Looking up the rest from reference TRBV5-1 and TRBJ1-3 gives the full variable domain: KAGVTQTPRYLIKTRGQQVTLSCSPISGHRSVSWYQQTPGQGLQFLFEYFSETQRNKGNFPGRFSGRQFSNSRSEMNVSTLELGDSALYLCASSLYSDSISGNTIYFGEGSWLTVV.

There are a few counts of this clone. J is TRBJ2-1 and V is TRBV20-1, with D tentatively TRBD1 (5 bases). This CDR3 is 14 amino acids long. V was pared by 3 bases and J by 10 bases, with 19 bases between. Germline lookup yields CDR1 DFQATT and CDR2 SNEGSKA (reference sequence). For the CDR3, the DNA is TGCAGTGCTAGTGGGGCTACACGGCGAGACGAGCAGTTCTTC. This encodes CSASGATRRDEQFF.

The chain employs TRBV29-1 and TRBJ1-1; possibly TRBD1 for D (5 bases). Per the germline V gene, CDR1 is SQVTM and CDR2 is ANQGSEA. This CDR3 comprises 13 residues. Trimming removed 2 bases from V and 6 bases from J, with 13 bases in between. The CDR3 loop reads CSVERAQTAEAFF. CDR3 in DNA: TGCAGCGTTGAACGAGCCCAGACAGCTGAAGCTTTCTTT.

The V call is TRBV19, the J call TRBJ1-2; 10 bases align to TRBD1. With 6 bases clipped from V and 7 bases from J, the junction kept 17 bases outside the gene matches. Per the germline V gene, CDR1 is LNHDA and CDR2 is SQIVND (reference sequence). There are 17 residues in the CDR3. The CDR3 loop reads CASSILPTGTGARGYTF. The CDR3 nucleotides are TGTGCCAGTAGCATTCTCCCCACCGGGACAGGGGCTCGTGGCTACACCTTC.

V is TRBV4-1 and J is TRBJ1-6; 8 bases map to TRBD1. V was clipped by 3 bases and J by 7 bases; unmatched bases: 5. The CDR3 sequence is 15 residues long. CDR1 and CDR2 from the germline V gene are MGHRA and YSYEKL. Here the CDR3 DNA reads TGCGCCAGCAGCCACGCAGGACAGGGCAATTCACCCCTCCACTTT. Residues: CASSHAGQGNSPLHF.

V gene TRBV18 combines with J gene TRBJ1-1; D might be TRBD1 (6 bases). The CDR3 contains 14 residues. CDR1 KGHSH and CDR2 LQKENI come from the germline V gene. V lost 10 bases and J lost 7, with 22 bases in between. The CDR3 loop is CATSQGRGQDEAFF. The CDR3 nucleotides read TGTGCCACCTCCCAGGGGAGAGGGCAGGATGAAGCTTTCTTT.

The gene calls are TRBV6-1 and TRBJ1-5; 10 bases map to TRBD1. The length of the CDR3 is 14 residues. CDR1 is MNHNS, CDR2 SASEGT, per germline. The J segment lost 7 bases and the V segment lost 3 bases, leaving 3 bases of the junction unmatched. The CDR3 bases are TGTGCCAGCAGTGATTGGACAGGGGGGCAGCCCCAGCATTTT. It is translated as CASSDWTGGQPQHF.

As for this clone: The sample contains more than one DNA sequence encoding this CDR3. This sequence joins TRBV20-1 and TRBJ1-3; 7 bases are shared with TRBD1. Germline CDR1 and CDR2: DFQATT and SNEGSKA (reference sequence). The trim removed 3 bases at V and 7 bases at J, leaving 0 bases unmatched. The CDR3 length is 11 residues. CDR3 loop: CSARTGNTIYF. The CDR3 DNA is TGCAGTGCTAGGACAGGGAACACCATATATTTT.

The rearrangement joins TRBV3-1 (or the pseudogene TRBV3-2) to TRBJ2-7, with 7 bases that match TRBD2. Germline V gene lookup returns CDR1 LGHDT and CDR2 YNNKEL (reference sequence). J gave up 3 bases and V 0 bases, and 5 bases lay outside the gene matches. CDR3 length: 15 amino acids. The CDR3 here is CASSQDEASGYEQYF. The DNA for the CDR3 is TGTGCCAGCAGCCAAGATGAGGCTAGCGGCTACGAGCAGTACTTC.

The rearrangement joins TRBV12-3 or TRBV12-4 to TRBJ1-2; the D is unclear. V was cut by 7 bases and J by 8 bases, with 11 bases left in between. This CDR3 region has 11 residues. CDR3 sequence: CASIAPGGYTF. CDR3 nucleotides: TGTGCCAGCATCGCCCCGGGAGGCTACACCTTC.

This clone was picked up one time. The V and J genes are TRBV7-2 and TRBJ1-3; D perhaps matches TRBD1 (5 bases). This CDR3 region has 15 residues. Germline lookup yields CDR1 SGHTA and CDR2 FQGNSA. V lost 1 base, J lost 0 bases, and 7 bases lay in between. The CDR3 reads CASSLGQYSGNTIYF. CDR3 nucleotides: TGTGCCAGCAGCTTAGGACAGTACTCTGGAAACACCATATATTTT.

This clone was observed once. This sequence joins TRBV5-1 and TRBJ2-7, with a possible D match to TRBD2 (6 bases). The CDR3 covers 14 residues. Germline-derived CDR1 and CDR2 are SGHRS and YFSETQ. V was pared by 4 bases and J by 3 bases, with 14 bases between. Here the CDR3 reads CASSGGAGIYEQYF. The CDR3 coding sequence is TGCGCCAGCAGCGGCGGGGCAGGGATCTACGAGCAGTACTTC.

This clone was picked up one time. The genes are TRBV5-4 and TRBJ1-2; 8 bases map to TRBD1. V lost 6 bases, J lost 4 bases, and 8 bases stayed unmatched. The CDR3 loop spans 14 amino acids. In germline, CDR1 is SGHNT, CDR2 YYREEE (reference sequence). The CDR3 spells CASTKGTGSYGYTF. The CDR3 region has the DNA TGTGCCAGCACAAAAGGGACAGGTTCCTATGGCTACACCTTC.

The CDR3 spells CASRPFRGTNYGYTF. In nucleotides, the CDR3 is TGTGCCAGCAGACCTTTTAGAGGAACTAACTATGGCTACACCTTC. The chain uses TRBV3-1 (or the pseudogene TRBV3-2) and TRBJ1-2, with D unclear. CDR1 and CDR2 (germline): LGHDT, YNNKEL (reference sequence). V dropped 6 bases and J dropped 0 bases, with 14 bases sitting between them. The CDR3 is made up of 15 amino acids.